This TCR beta chain appears in the sequencing data of a study of T cells expressing NK-cell markers. TCRdb reprocessed the 5' RACE reads, with one entry per CDR3 protein and no DNA. This sample's clone table lists 300,000 to 450,000 distinct CDR3 sequences. CDR3 size: 19 residues. The germline gives CDR1 MNHEY, CDR2 SVGAGI. The sample taken for sequencing was blood T cells: a sorted CD56 or NKG2C T cell subset, CD4+ or CD8+ T cells, or bulk PBMC T cells (not recorded which). The chain employs TRBV6-5 and TRBJ2-2; TCRdb's D gene call, TRBD1, goes unchecked for lack of DNA. The sequence derives from a man aged 18-70 years in good health. The CDR3 loop reads CASSSSGGQGRGSTGELFF.